This T cell receptor beta chain is from a study of cytomegalovirus exposure and HLA in healthy donors. TCRdb's copy holds only in-frame clones and misses some; the assay was immunoSEQ multiplex PCR. The data hold 250,000 to 400,000 clones, with roughly 88% observed a single time. The donors belonged to the roughly 110-subject validation cohort, separate from the 666-subject first cohort. CDR3 length: 15 amino acids. V trimming: 5 bases; J trimming: 3 bases; junction bases outside the gene matches: 5. Germline V gene sequence: CDR1 SNHLY, CDR2 FYNNEI. Sequenced sample: PBMCs. The chain joins TRBV2 to TRBJ1-4; TRBD1 matches at 8 bases. This receptor was identified in a man aged 25 to 40 in good health and CMV-seronegative. The CDR3 sequence is CASSQQGVPNEKLFF. The CDR3 nucleotides are TGTGCCAGCAGTCAACAGGGGGTCCCTAATGAAAAACTGTTTTTT.